One and the same sample provided the 30 T cell receptor beta chains below, sequenced in a study of shared clonotypes between healthy human individuals. Repertoires were generated with immunoSEQ multiplex PCR, while TCRdb's copy carries only in-frame clones and drops some. In the table there are millions of clones, about 95% of which are singletons. Terminally differentiated effector memory CD45RA+ cells were left out of the naive CD8 fraction, which was CD45RO-negative and positively selected for CCR7. Sequencing was performed on naive CD8+ T cells sorted from blood. The origin of the receptors is a man aged 18 to 35 in good health.

The rearrangement uses TRBV7-9 and TRBJ2-7, with D possibly being TRBD1 or TRBD2 (5 bases each). Per the germline V gene, CDR1 is SEHNR and CDR2 is FQNEAQ (reference sequence). The CDR3 sequence is 15 residues long. V was pared by 5 bases and J by 1 base, with 15 bases between. As DNA, the CDR3 is TGTGCCAGCAGCCCTCGGGACGGAGGATCCTACGAGCAGTACTTC. Its translation: CASSPRDGGSYEQYF.

The chain joins TRBV13 to TRBJ2-1; 8 nucleotides line up with TRBD2. Germline V gene sequence: CDR1 PRHDT, CDR2 FYEKMQ (reference sequence). V was pared by 3 bases and J by 10 bases, with 8 bases of the junction left unmatched. The CDR3 consists of 14 residues. This chain's CDR3 is CASSFREGLIEQFF. CDR3 in DNA: TGTGCCAGCAGCTTCCGGGAGGGCCTTATCGAGCAGTTCTTC. The whole variable domain, filled in from reference TRBV13 and TRBJ2-1, reads AAGVIQSPRHLIKEKRETATLKCYPIPRHDTVYWYQQGPGQDPQFLISFYEKMQSDKGSIPDRFSAQQFSDYHSELNMSSLELGDSALYFCASSFREGLIEQFFGPGTRLTVL.

In this sample, this clone turned up once. The sample contains more than one DNA sequence encoding this CDR3. The V call is TRBV6-1, the J call TRBJ1-6, with D unclear. Germline assignment: CDR1 MNHNS and CDR2 SASEGT. V dropped 1 base and J dropped 9 bases, with 4 bases sitting between them. There are 12 residues in the CDR3. The CDR3 bases are TGTGCCAGCAGTGAAGGTAGTTCACCCCTCCACTTT. Encoded protein: CASSEGSSPLHF.

The chain uses TRBV19 and TRBJ2-1; 7 bases map to TRBD2. V lost 4 bases, J lost 0 bases, and 15 bases stayed unmatched. CDR3 length equals 19 residues. The germline V gene has CDR1 LNHDA and CDR2 SQIVND (reference sequence). Written as DNA, the CDR3 is TGTGCCAGTAGTACCCGGGGTAGCGGGTTTTATAGCTCCTACAATGAGCAGTTCTTC. Translating it yields CASSTRGSGFYSSYNEQFF.

Here the CDR3 reads CASSPTGNYEQYF. For the CDR3, the DNA is TGTGCCAGCAGTCCGACAGGGAACTACGAGCAGTACTTC. The chain carries TRBV28 and TRBJ2-7, with TRBD1 matching 7 bases. Germline CDR1 and CDR2: MDHEN and SYDVKM. The CDR3 sequence is 13 residues long. The V gene end was trimmed by 5 bases and the J gene end by 3 bases; junction bases not matched to a gene: 4.

This sequence joins TRBV7-6 and TRBJ2-3; 7 nucleotides line up with TRBD2. CDR1 and CDR2 (germline): SGHVS, FNYEAQ. CDR3 length: 14 residues. V shed 3 bases and J 4 bases; nucleotides not matched to a gene: 4. The chain's CDR3 is CASSFSGIPDTQYF. CDR3 nucleotides: TGTGCCAGCAGCTTCAGCGGGATACCAGATACGCAGTATTTT.

CDR3 region: CAISESGLAGVPDTQYF. CDR3 DNA: TGTGCCATCAGTGAGTCGGGACTAGCGGGAGTTCCAGATACGCAGTATTTT. The J gene is TRBJ2-3, the V gene TRBV10-3; 14 bases match TRBD2. This CDR3 has 17 residues. The J segment lost 4 bases and the V segment lost 0 bases, leaving 3 bases of the junction unmatched. The germline V gene has CDR1 ENHRY and CDR2 SYGVKD.

This chain connects TRBV30 to TRBJ1-2; 8 bases agree with TRBD1. Looked up from germline, CDR1 is GTSNPN and CDR2 is SVGIG (reference sequence). The CDR3 is made up of 14 amino acids. V was clipped by 8 bases and J by 7 bases; unmatched bases: 15. CDR3 nucleotide sequence: TGTGCCGGTGAGATTGGACAGGGCTTAGGTGGCTACACCTTC. Residues: CAGEIGQGLGGYTF.

This chain joins TRBV4-3 and TRBJ2-7, with 8 bases identical to TRBD2. Trimming at V came to 3 bases and at J to 3 bases, leaving 25 bases not matched to a gene. Germline CDR1 LGHNA, CDR2 YSLEER. The CDR3 totals 21 residues. CDR3 region: CASSQGLEGRKTSVMFYEQYF. Here the CDR3 DNA reads TGCGCCAGCAGCCAGGGTCTAGAAGGACGAAAGACTAGCGTAATGTTCTACGAGCAGTACTTC.

The J gene is TRBJ2-3, the V gene TRBV7-6, with 7 bases aligning to TRBD1. Per germline, CDR1 SGHVS and CDR2 FNYEAQ. The CDR3 contains 13 residues. The junction had 2 bases not matched to a gene; V was cut back by 7 bases and J by 1 base. The CDR3 DNA reads TGTGCCAGCAAGGGGGCGGGCACAGATACGCAGTATTTT. Translation: CASKGAGTDTQYF.

Concerning this clone: The same CDR3 is also encoded by other DNA sequences in this sample. The chain links TRBV12-5 to TRBJ1-1; D not certain. This CDR3 is built from 11 residues. V shed 6 bases and J shed 5 bases, with 7 bases lying between them. Germline lookup yields CDR1 LGHNT and CDR2 FRNRAP. Written as DNA, the CDR3 is TGTGCTAGTGGCCTTGGGACTGAAGCTTTCTTT. This codes for CASGLGTEAFF.

The chain links TRBV5-1 to TRBJ2-1; D is unclear. The CDR3 loop spans 18 amino acids. V lost 0 bases and J 0 bases, leaving 16 bases between the germline ends. Germline CDR1 SGHRS, CDR2 YFSETQ. As DNA, the CDR3 is TGCGCCAGCAGCTTGGACCTGGACGGCAGCACCTCCTACAATGAGCAGTTCTTC. Protein sequence: CASSLDLDGSTSYNEQFF.

J is TRBJ1-1 and V is TRBV30; tentative D call: TRBD1 (6 bases). The CDR3 is 11 residues long. V lost 2 bases, J lost 12 bases, and 13 bases lay in between. Germline assignment: CDR1 GTSNPN and CDR2 SVGIG (reference sequence). The CDR3 here is CAWSNQGGSFF. DNA of the CDR3: TGTGCCTGGAGTAACCAAGGGGGATCTTTCTTT.

To note about this clone: This sample also contains other DNA sequences that code for the same CDR3. J is TRBJ2-7 and V is TRBV7-2; no definite D call. V dropped 0 bases and J dropped 2 bases, with 5 bases sitting between them. Germline lookup yields CDR1 SGHTA and CDR2 FQGNSA. CDR3 size: 13 residues. CDR3 sequence (DNA): TGTGCCAGCAGCTTAGCAAGGGCCTACGAGCAGTACTTC. Translation gives CASSLARAYEQYF.

The CDR3 here is CASSDNPGLADTDTQYF. CDR3 nucleotides: TGTGCCAGCAGTGATAACCCGGGACTAGCGGATACAGATACGCAGTATTTT. This sequence joins TRBV6-1 and TRBJ2-3; TRBD2 matches 11 bases. Germline values: CDR1 MNHNS, CDR2 SASEGT. V lost 3 bases, J lost 3 bases, and 8 bases stayed unmatched. CDR3 size: 17 residues.

The rearrangement links TRBV6-5 to TRBJ2-1; TRBD2 agrees at 9 bases. CDR3 length: 16 residues. The germline CDR1 and CDR2 sequences are MNHEY and SVGAGI. The J segment lost 11 bases and the V segment lost 4 bases, leaving 15 bases of the junction unmatched. The CDR3 here is CASSWLREGPGIKQFF. In DNA, the CDR3 is TGTGCCAGCAGTTGGTTGCGGGAGGGGCCTGGAATTAAGCAGTTCTTC.

The V call is TRBV5-6, the J call TRBJ2-3; D gene uncertain. CDR3 length: 14 residues. The V gene's germline CDR1 is SGHDT and CDR2 YYEEEE. The V and J ends lost 1 base and 2 bases respectively, with 8 bases between them. CDR3 sequence: CASSLNGATDTQYF. The CDR3 DNA is TGTGCCAGCAGCTTGAACGGAGCCACAGATACGCAGTATTTT.

A remark on this clone: Other DNA sequences in the sample encode the same CDR3. The genes are TRBV10-1 and TRBJ2-2; D unclear. The CDR3 sequence is 13 residues long. Germline CDR1 is WNHNN and CDR2 is SYGVQD (reference sequence). V lost 0 bases, J lost 5 bases, and 4 bases lay in between. CDR3: CASSESRTGELFF. CDR3 coding DNA: TGCGCCAGCAGTGAGTCTAGGACCGGGGAGCTGTTTTTT.

The rearrangement links TRBV21-1 to TRBJ1-2. TRBV21-1 constitutes a pseudogene. The CDR3 has 15 amino acids. CDR3 sequence reads: CASSNGLKANYGYTF. The DNA of the CDR3 is TGTGCCAGCAGCAACGGACTGAAAGCTAACTATGGCTACACCTTC.

The genes are TRBV7-9 and TRBJ1-4; 11 bases agree with TRBD1. Trimming took 1 base from V and 3 from J; bases not matched to a gene: 1. Germline values: CDR1 SEHNR, CDR2 FQNEAQ (reference sequence). The CDR3 has 16 residues. CDR3 loop: CASSLGGQGANEKLFF. In DNA, the CDR3 is TGTGCCAGCAGCTTAGGGGGACAGGGGGCTAATGAAAAACTGTTTTTT.

The V call is TRBV2, the J call TRBJ2-4; D not resolved. CDR3 length equals 17 residues. The germline V gene encodes CDR1 SNHLY and CDR2 FYNNEI. The V and J ends lost 3 bases and 1 base respectively, with 16 bases between them. The chain's CDR3 is CASSDDLGFGAKNIQYF. The CDR3 nucleotides read TGTGCCAGCAGTGATGACTTAGGGTTTGGGGCCAAAAACATTCAGTACTTC.

Of note for this clone: Likely a read error: the CDR3 ends without its conserved phenylalanine or tryptophan. The CDR3 loop is CARLRTGETYEQYL. CDR3 DNA: TGTGCCAGACTACGGACAGGCGAAACCTACGAGCAGTACCTC. The chain links TRBV6-5 to TRBJ2-7; TRBD1 matches 7 bases. Germline CDR1 is MNHEY and CDR2 is SVGAGI. V gave up 9 bases and J gave up 2 bases; unmatched junction bases: 10. This CDR3 has 14 amino acids.

This clone occurred once. The V and J genes are TRBV6-5 and TRBJ1-1; D not certain. V shed 5 bases and J shed 3 bases, with 13 bases lying between them. The CDR3 contains 14 residues. Germline assignment: CDR1 MNHEY and CDR2 SVGAGI. In DNA form, the CDR3 reads TGTGCCAGCAGTACCCCGGAGAGAGACACTGAAGCTTTCTTT. It translates to CASSTPERDTEAFF.

In regard to this clone: At the DNA level, this CDR3 is encoded by other sequences in the same sample as well. The J gene is TRBJ2-7, the V gene TRBV4-1; TRBD2 aligns across 8 bases. V gave up 1 base and J gave up 4 bases; unmatched junction bases: 6. The CDR3 loop spans 15 amino acids. The germline V gene has CDR1 MGHRA and CDR2 YSYEKL. DNA for the CDR3: TGCGCCAGCAGCCAAGGTCTAGCGGGTTTATACGAGCAGTACTTC. The encoded protein is CASSQGLAGLYEQYF.

This clone was counted a single time. The V gene is TRBV5-1, the J gene TRBJ1-3, with 9 bases matching TRBD1. The germline gives CDR1 SGHRS, CDR2 YFSETQ. The CDR3 sequence is 16 residues long. Losses at the gene ends were 4 bases for V and 0 bases for J; bases not matched to a gene: 5. The chain's CDR3 is CASSMDRGGSGNTIYF. The CDR3 DNA is TGCGCCAGCAGCATGGACAGGGGTGGCTCTGGAAACACCATATATTTT. Filled out from reference TRBV5-1 and TRBJ1-3, the complete variable domain reads KAGVTQTPRYLIKTRGQQVTLSCSPISGHRSVSWYQQTPGQGLQFLFEYFSETQRNKGNFPGRFSGRQFSNSRSEMNVSTLELGDSALYLCASSMDRGGSGNTIYFGEGSWLTVV.

The rearrangement uses TRBV18 and TRBJ2-7; 8 positions agree with TRBD2. This CDR3 is built from 17 residues. The germline CDR1 and CDR2 sequences are KGHSH and LQKENI. Trimming at V came to 3 bases and at J to 7 bases, leaving 17 bases not matched to a gene. CDR3 nucleotides: TGTGCCAGCTCACCCCCTTTCGGGTTAGCGGGAATGGGGGAGCAGTACTTC. Its protein product is CASSPPFGLAGMGEQYF.

The CDR3 spells CASSVVENEQFF. The CDR3 coding sequence is TGTGCCAGCAGCGTAGTGGAAAATGAGCAGTTCTTC. The V call is TRBV9, the J call TRBJ2-1; no reliable D call. V lost 0 bases and J lost 7, with 5 bases in between. CDR1 SGDLS and CDR2 YYNGEE come from the germline V gene. The CDR3 sequence is 12 residues long.

The chain is built from TRBV15 and TRBJ2-3; D is unresolved. The CDR3 consists of 12 residues. Germline CDR1 and CDR2: LNHNV and YYDKDF (reference sequence). Trimming shortened V by 3 bases and J by 2 bases, and 3 bases separated the two germline ends. This CDR3 is CATSSDTDTQYF. In DNA form, the CDR3 reads TGTGCCACCAGCAGCGACACAGATACGCAGTATTTT.

V gene TRBV14 combines with J gene TRBJ1-6; weak D call: TRBD1 (6 bases). The CDR3 covers 13 residues. The germline V gene encodes CDR1 SGHDN and CDR2 FVKESK. Trimming removed 4 bases from V and 9 bases from J, with 10 bases in between. The CDR3 bases are TGTGCCAGCAGCCGCCTGGGGGCTTCACCCCTCCACTTT. Amino acids: CASSRLGASPLHF. Based on the CDR3 plus reference TRBV14 and TRBJ1-6, the full variable domain is EAGVTQFPSHSVIEKGQTVTLRCDPISGHDNLYWYRRVMGKEIKFLLHFVKESKQDESGMPNNRFLAERTGGTYSTLKVQPAELEDSGVYFCASSRLGASPLHFGNGTRLTVT.

The chain carries TRBV10-3 and TRBJ2-3; 9 nucleotides agree with TRBD2. The CDR3 contains 17 residues. Germline CDR1 ENHRY, CDR2 SYGVKD. V shed 3 bases and J 2 bases; nucleotides not matched to a gene: 9. CDR3 residues: CAISDRPSGTYTDTQYF. Here the CDR3 DNA reads TGTGCCATCAGTGACCGGCCTAGCGGGACTTACACAGATACGCAGTATTTT.